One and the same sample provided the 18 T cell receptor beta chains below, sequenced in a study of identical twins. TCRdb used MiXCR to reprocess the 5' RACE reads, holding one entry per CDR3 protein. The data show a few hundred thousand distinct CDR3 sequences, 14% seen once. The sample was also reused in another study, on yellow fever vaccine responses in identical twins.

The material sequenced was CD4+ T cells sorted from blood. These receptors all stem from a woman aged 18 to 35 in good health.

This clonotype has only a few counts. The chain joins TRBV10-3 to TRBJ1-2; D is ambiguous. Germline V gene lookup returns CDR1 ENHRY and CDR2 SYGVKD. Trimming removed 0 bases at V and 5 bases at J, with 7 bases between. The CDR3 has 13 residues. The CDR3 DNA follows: TGTGCCATCAGTGAGTCGATTGGGTATGGCTACACCTTC. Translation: CAISESIGYGYTF.

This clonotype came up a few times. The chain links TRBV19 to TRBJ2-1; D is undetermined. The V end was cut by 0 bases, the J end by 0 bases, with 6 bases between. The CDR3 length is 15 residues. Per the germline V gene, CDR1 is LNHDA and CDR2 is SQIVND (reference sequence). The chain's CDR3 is CASSIEKTSYNEQFF. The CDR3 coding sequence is TGTGCCAGTAGTATAGAGAAAACCTCCTACAATGAGCAGTTCTTC.

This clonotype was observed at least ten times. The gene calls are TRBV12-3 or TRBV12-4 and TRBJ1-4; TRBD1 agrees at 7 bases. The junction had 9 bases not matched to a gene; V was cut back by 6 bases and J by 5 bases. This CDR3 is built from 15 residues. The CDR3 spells CASRTTGKSNEKLFF. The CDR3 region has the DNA TGTGCCAGCAGGACGACAGGGAAGTCGAATGAAAAACTGTTTTTT.

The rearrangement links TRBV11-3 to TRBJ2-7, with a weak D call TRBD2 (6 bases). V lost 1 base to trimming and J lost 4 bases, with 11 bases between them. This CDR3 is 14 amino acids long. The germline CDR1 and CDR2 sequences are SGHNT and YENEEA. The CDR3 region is CASSLGAGVYEQYF. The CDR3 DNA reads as TGTGCCAGCAGCTTAGGAGCGGGTGTTTACGAGCAGTACTTC.

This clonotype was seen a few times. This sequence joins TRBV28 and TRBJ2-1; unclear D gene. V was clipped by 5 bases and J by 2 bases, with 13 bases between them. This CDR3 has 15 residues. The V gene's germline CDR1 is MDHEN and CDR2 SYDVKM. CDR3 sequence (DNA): TGTGCCAGCAGTCCACGAGGCCCGACCTACAATGAGCAGTTCTTC. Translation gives CASSPRGPTYNEQFF.

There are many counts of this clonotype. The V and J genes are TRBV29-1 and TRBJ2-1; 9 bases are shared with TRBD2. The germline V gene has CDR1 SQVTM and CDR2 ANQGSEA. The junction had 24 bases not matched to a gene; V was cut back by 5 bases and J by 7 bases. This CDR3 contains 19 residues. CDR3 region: CSVRHVYSREGRLRNEQFF. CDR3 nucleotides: TGCAGCGTTCGCCATGTATATTCGCGGGAGGGAAGGTTACGTAATGAGCAGTTCTTC.

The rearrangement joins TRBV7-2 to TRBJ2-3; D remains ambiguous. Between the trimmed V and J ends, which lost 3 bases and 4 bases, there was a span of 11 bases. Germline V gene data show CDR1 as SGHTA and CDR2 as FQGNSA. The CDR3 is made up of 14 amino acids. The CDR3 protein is CASSLDPLADTQYF. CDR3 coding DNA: TGTGCCAGCAGCTTGGATCCTTTGGCAGATACGCAGTATTTT.

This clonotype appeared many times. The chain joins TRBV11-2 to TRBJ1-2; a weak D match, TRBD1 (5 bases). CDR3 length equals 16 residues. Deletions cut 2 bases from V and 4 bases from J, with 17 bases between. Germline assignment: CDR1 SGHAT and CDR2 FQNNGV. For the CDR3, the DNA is TGTGCCAGCAGCTTAACTGCGGGGCACGAGGGCTATGGCTACACCTTC. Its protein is CASSLTAGHEGYGYTF.

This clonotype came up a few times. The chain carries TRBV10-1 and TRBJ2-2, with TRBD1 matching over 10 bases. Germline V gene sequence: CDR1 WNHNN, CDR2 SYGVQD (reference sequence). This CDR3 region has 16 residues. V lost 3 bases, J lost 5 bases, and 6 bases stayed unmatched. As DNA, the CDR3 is TGCGCCAGCAGTGACATCCGGGACAGGGGTACCGGGGAGCTGTTTTTT. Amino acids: CASSDIRDRGTGELFF.

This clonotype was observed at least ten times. This CDR3 reads CASRPSGGAVTGELFF. DNA of the CDR3: TGTGCCAGCAGGCCCTCGGGGGGGGCCGTCACCGGGGAGCTGTTTTTT. The gene calls are TRBV28 and TRBJ2-2; 8 bases line up with TRBD2. Germline trimming cut 6 bases from V and 4 bases from J; bases unmatched to any gene: 10. The CDR3 spans 16 residues. In germline, CDR1 is MDHEN, CDR2 SYDVKM.

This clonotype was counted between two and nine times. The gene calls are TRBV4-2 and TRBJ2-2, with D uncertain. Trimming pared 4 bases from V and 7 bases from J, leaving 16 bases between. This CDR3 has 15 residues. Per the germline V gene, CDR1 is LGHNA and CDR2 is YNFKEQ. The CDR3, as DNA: TGTGCCAGCAGCCGCGAGCCCCGGGCCGACGGGGAGCTGTTTTTT. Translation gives CASSREPRADGELFF.

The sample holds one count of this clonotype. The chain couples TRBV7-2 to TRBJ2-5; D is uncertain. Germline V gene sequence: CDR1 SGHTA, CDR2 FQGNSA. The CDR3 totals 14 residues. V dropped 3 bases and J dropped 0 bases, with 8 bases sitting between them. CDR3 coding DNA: TGTGCCAGCAGCTTGTGGCTAGACCAAGAGACCCAGTACTTC. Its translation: CASSLWLDQETQYF.

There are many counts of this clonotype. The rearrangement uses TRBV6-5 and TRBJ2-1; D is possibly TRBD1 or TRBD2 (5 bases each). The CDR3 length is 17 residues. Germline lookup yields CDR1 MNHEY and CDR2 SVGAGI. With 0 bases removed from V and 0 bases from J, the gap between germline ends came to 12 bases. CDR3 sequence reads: CASSYSGRGSSYNEQFF. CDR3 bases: TGTGCCAGCAGTTACTCGGGCCGGGGCAGCTCCTACAATGAGCAGTTCTTC.

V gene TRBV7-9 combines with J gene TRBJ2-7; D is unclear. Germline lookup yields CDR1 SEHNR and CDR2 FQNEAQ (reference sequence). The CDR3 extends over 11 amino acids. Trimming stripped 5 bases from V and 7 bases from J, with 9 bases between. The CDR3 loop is CASSPVGEQYF. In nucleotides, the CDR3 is TGTGCCAGCAGCCCGGTAGGGGAGCAGTACTTC.

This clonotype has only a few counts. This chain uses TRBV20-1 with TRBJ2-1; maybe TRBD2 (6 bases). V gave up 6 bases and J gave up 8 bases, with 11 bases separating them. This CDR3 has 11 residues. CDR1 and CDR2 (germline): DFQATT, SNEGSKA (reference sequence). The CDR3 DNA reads TGCAGTGCCTTTAGCGGCGATGAGCAGTTCTTC. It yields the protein CSAFSGDEQFF.

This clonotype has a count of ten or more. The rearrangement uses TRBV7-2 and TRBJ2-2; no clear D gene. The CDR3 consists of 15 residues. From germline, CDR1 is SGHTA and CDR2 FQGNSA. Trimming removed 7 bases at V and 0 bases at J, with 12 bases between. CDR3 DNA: TGTGCCAGCAAGTTTCAGCAGGCGAACACCGGGGAGCTGTTTTTT. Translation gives CASKFQQANTGELFF.

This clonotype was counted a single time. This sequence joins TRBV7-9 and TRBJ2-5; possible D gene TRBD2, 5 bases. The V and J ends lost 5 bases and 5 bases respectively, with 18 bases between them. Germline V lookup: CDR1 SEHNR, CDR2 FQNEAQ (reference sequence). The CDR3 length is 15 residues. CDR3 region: CASSNPTGVVETQYF. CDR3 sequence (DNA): TGTGCCAGCAGCAACCCCACCGGGGTCGTGGAGACCCAGTACTTC.

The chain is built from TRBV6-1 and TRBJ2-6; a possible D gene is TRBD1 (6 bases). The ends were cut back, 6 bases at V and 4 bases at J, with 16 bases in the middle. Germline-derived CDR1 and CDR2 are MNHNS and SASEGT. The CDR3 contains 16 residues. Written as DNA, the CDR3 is TGTGCCAGCAGAGACGTCACAGGGTTCGGGGCCAACGTCCTGACTTTC. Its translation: CASRDVTGFGANVLTF.